The 20 T cell receptor beta chains listed next were all sequenced from one sample in a study of shared clonotypes between healthy human individuals. Profiled with immunoSEQ multiplex PCR; TCRdb holds only in-frame clones, not every one. The table has approximately 100,000 clones, more than 65% seen once. The sample was memory CD8+ T cells sorted from blood. The subset: CD45RO+ cells pooled with CCR7-negative TemRA cells. The source of these receptors is a woman aged 25 to 39 in good health.

This clone was seen more than once but under ten times. The rearrangement links TRBV19 to TRBJ2-7; tentatively, D is TRBD1 (5 bases). Trimming cost V 4 bases and J 6 bases, with 13 bases left between them. In germline, CDR1 is LNHDA, CDR2 SQIVND (reference sequence). This CDR3 contains 13 residues. The CDR3 loop reads CASSRTGWAEQYF. The CDR3 DNA reads TGTGCCAGTAGTAGAACAGGTTGGGCCGAGCAGTACTTC.

V is TRBV29-1 and J is TRBJ2-1, with 7 bases matching TRBD1. Germline-derived CDR1 and CDR2 are SQVTM and ANQGSEA. This CDR3 is 15 amino acids long. Losses at the gene ends were 5 bases for V and 3 bases for J; bases not matched to a gene: 10. CDR3 sequence: CSVPREGAVYNEQFF. The CDR3 nucleotides are TGCAGCGTTCCCCGCGAGGGGGCGGTCTACAATGAGCAGTTCTTC.

The chain carries TRBV7-6 and TRBJ1-4; D is possibly TRBD1 (6 bases). The germline CDR1 and CDR2 sequences are SGHVS and FNYEAQ. The V and J ends lost 5 bases and 4 bases respectively, with 8 bases between them. The CDR3 contains 13 residues. The CDR3 here is CASSGQLNEKLFF. The DNA for the CDR3 is TGTGCCAGCAGCGGACAGCTTAATGAAAAACTGTTTTTT.

This chain connects TRBV6-1 to TRBJ1-3; D is unresolved. Trimming left V 4 bases short and J 0 bases short, with 10 bases between. This CDR3 spans 15 amino acids. Germline V CDR1 and CDR2: MNHNS, SASEGT. For the CDR3, the DNA is TGTGCCAGCAGTGGCCAGAGAGACTCTGGAAACACCATATATTTT. This sequence encodes CASSGQRDSGNTIYF.

The V and J genes are TRBV19 and TRBJ1-1, with D possibly TRBD1 on 6 matching bases. Germline V gene sequence: CDR1 LNHDA, CDR2 SQIVND (reference sequence). V lost 4 bases, J lost 4 bases, and 10 bases lay in between. The CDR3 spans 13 residues. The CDR3 DNA follows: TGTGCCAGTAGTAATTGGGGGGCCACTGAAGCTTTCTTT. Translated, it gives CASSNWGATEAFF.

The chain recombines TRBV7-6 with TRBJ2-7, with TRBD1 matching 9 bases. Trimming took 5 bases from V and 4 from J; bases not matched to a gene: 3. This CDR3 is 13 amino acids long. Germline V gene sequence: CDR1 SGHVS, CDR2 FNYEAQ. The CDR3 loop reads CASSRDRVYEQYF. The CDR3 DNA is TGTGCCAGCAGCCGGGACAGGGTATACGAGCAGTACTTC. The entire variable domain, with the rest obtained from reference TRBV7-6 and TRBJ2-7, is as follows: GAGVSQSPRYKVTKRGQDVALRCDPISGHVSLYWYRQALGQGPEFLTYFNYEAQQDKSGLPNDRFSAERPEGSISTLTIQRTEQRDSAMYRCASSRDRVYEQYFGPGTRLTVT.

The DNA for the CDR3 is TGTGCCAGCAGTCCCACCAGGACGTATGGCTACACCTTC. Translating gives CASSPTRTYGYTF. V and J are TRBV28 and TRBJ1-2; D is uncertain. This CDR3 contains 13 residues. The V gene lost 5 bases and the J gene lost 5 bases, with 12 bases spanning the gap. Germline lookup yields CDR1 MDHEN and CDR2 SYDVKM.

This chain connects TRBV6-1 to TRBJ1-4; D is perhaps TRBD1 (5 bases). CDR3 length: 12 amino acids. From germline, CDR1 is MNHNS and CDR2 SASEGT. V lost 7 bases and J lost 9, with 12 bases in between. CDR3 bases: TGTGCCAGCATTGCCGGGACCCAAAAACTGTTTTTT. This codes for CASIAGTQKLFF.

This chain uses TRBV28 with TRBJ2-3, with TRBD2 matching over 8 bases. The CDR3 runs 16 residues. Per the germline V gene, CDR1 is MDHEN and CDR2 is SYDVKM. The V and J ends lost 7 bases and 8 bases, in that order; junction bases with no gene match: 17. DNA of the CDR3: TGTGCCAGCACACCACCGGGACTAGGGATGGGGGGTACGCAGTATTTT. As protein: CASTPPGLGMGGTQYF.

The V call is TRBV9, the J call TRBJ2-7; 12 positions match TRBD1. Germline CDR1 and CDR2: SGDLS and YYNGEE. The junction had 9 bases not matched to a gene; V was cut back by 2 bases and J by 3 bases. The CDR3 covers 17 residues. The CDR3: CASSVGTGGAVGYEQYF. Written as DNA, the CDR3 is TGTGCCAGCAGCGTCGGGACAGGGGGCGCGGTGGGCTACGAGCAGTACTTC.

The rearrangement uses TRBV6-5 and TRBJ2-3, with 13 bases identical to TRBD2. This CDR3 has 15 residues. V lost 5 bases to trimming and J lost 6 bases; unmatched junction nucleotides: 5. Germline CDR1 reads MNHEY; CDR2 reads SVGAGI. CDR3 bases: TGTGCCAGCAGTAGACTAGCGGGAGGATCGGATACGCAGTATTTT. It yields the protein CASSRLAGGSDTQYF.

The chain combines TRBV27 with TRBJ2-7, with D uncertain. The germline V gene encodes CDR1 MNHEY and CDR2 SMNVEV (reference sequence). The CDR3 runs to 14 residues. The V gene lost 4 bases and the J gene lost 0 bases, with 10 bases spanning the gap. The CDR3 nucleotides read TGTGCCAGCAGTTCTTACAGCAGCTCCTACGAGCAGTACTTC. Protein product: CASSSYSSSYEQYF.

The chain couples TRBV7-9 to TRBJ1-5; TRBD1 matches at 7 bases. Per the germline V gene, CDR1 is SEHNR and CDR2 is FQNEAQ (reference sequence). The CDR3 covers 13 residues. The J segment lost 6 bases and the V segment lost 5 bases, leaving 4 bases of the junction unmatched. CDR3 sequence: CASSQEGAQPQHF. DNA of the CDR3: TGTGCCAGCAGCCAAGAGGGGGCTCAGCCCCAGCATTTT. Supplemented by reference TRBV7-9 and TRBJ1-5, the full variable domain reads DTGVSQNPRHKITKRGQNVTFRCDPISEHNRLYWYRQTLGQGPEFLTYFQNEAQLEKSRLLSDRFSAERPKGSFSTLEIQRTEQGDSAMYLCASSQEGAQPQHFGDGTRLSIL.

V usage is TRBV5-6 and J usage is TRBJ2-7; maybe TRBD1 (6 bases). The germline V gene has CDR1 SGHDT and CDR2 YYEEEE. The CDR3 has 13 residues. Deletions cut 4 bases from V and 1 base from J, with 9 bases between. The CDR3 nucleotides read TGTGCCAGCAGCATGGGACAATCCTACGAGCAGTACTTC. Encoded protein: CASSMGQSYEQYF.

The gene calls are TRBV19 and TRBJ2-1; TRBD2 is a possible D gene (6 bases). Germline V gene lookup returns CDR1 LNHDA and CDR2 SQIVND (reference sequence). The CDR3 is made up of 14 amino acids. V lost 3 bases and J 7 bases, leaving 13 bases between the germline ends. The CDR3 loop reads CASSMRGLANEQFF. The CDR3 coding sequence is TGTGCCAGTAGTATGAGGGGTCTAGCGAATGAGCAGTTCTTC.

The CDR3 coding sequence is TGTGCCAGCAGCTTAGCATTTTGGGGCTTAGGATTGGACGAGCAGTACTTC. Its translation is CASSLAFWGLGLDEQYF. The chain has TRBV7-6 and TRBJ2-7; D is perhaps TRBD1 (5 bases). Per germline, CDR1 SGHVS and CDR2 FNYEAQ. V was clipped by 0 bases and J by 5 bases, with 20 bases between them. There are 17 residues in the CDR3.

This clone came up a few times. V usage is TRBV6-4 and J usage is TRBJ2-1, with 7 nucleotides matching TRBD2. The CDR3 spans 16 residues. CDR1 is MRHNA and CDR2 is SNTAGT in the germline V gene. With V trimmed by 0 bases and J by 4 bases, 6 bases remained unmatched. CDR3 in amino acids: CASSDSTGEGYNEQFF. The CDR3 coding sequence is TGTGCCAGCAGTGACTCTACGGGGGAGGGATACAATGAGCAGTTCTTC.

V and J are TRBV2 and TRBJ2-7, with unresolved D. The CDR3 is 11 residues long. Germline V gene data show CDR1 as SNHLY and CDR2 as FYNNEI. Deletions cut 4 bases from V and 6 bases from J, with 7 bases between. The DNA for the CDR3 is TGTGCCAGCAGTGGAGCGTTCGAGCAGTACTTC. Translating it yields CASSGAFEQYF.

The chain couples TRBV10-3 to TRBJ1-1; D unclear. The CDR3 contains 16 residues. CDR1 ENHRY and CDR2 SYGVKD come from the germline V gene. V was trimmed by 0 bases and J by 0 bases, leaving 11 bases between them. The CDR3 reads CAISESGVHMNTEAFF. CDR3 sequence (DNA): TGTGCCATCAGTGAGTCCGGGGTTCACATGAACACTGAAGCTTTCTTT.

V is TRBV23-1 and J is TRBJ1-5; tentatively, D is TRBD1 (5 bases). TRBV23-1 is marked as an open reading frame, function uncertain. The CDR3 is made up of 15 amino acids. Between the trimmed V and J ends, which lost 6 bases and 5 bases, there was a span of 17 bases. The CDR3 nucleotides are TGCGCCAGCAGCCAAGCGGGGGGGAACTATCAGCCCCAGCATTTT. Protein: CASSQAGGNYQPQHF.